A selection of T cell receptor beta chains follows, all from one sample in a study of blood T cell repertoires in COVID-19. Repertoires were generated with immunoSEQ multiplex PCR, while TCRdb's copy carries only in-frame clones and drops some. The top ten hold roughly 3.7% of the sample, which has about 55,000 clones, 80% to 90% seen once. Sequences were obtained from peripheral blood. These receptors came from a man aged 35-49 years with COVID-19, enrolled during active disease. Both conserved end residues are part of each CDR3. D genes are given only for firm matches. Some rows have no size entry. The others give once, few or many, or a class for an expanded clone.

j_call d_call v_call clone_size cdr3_nt cdr3_aa
TRBJ2-5 TRBD2 TRBV9 - TGTGCCAGCAGCGTAAGTCTAGCGGGCGGGGTGCAAGAGACCCAGTACTTC CASSVSLAGGVQETQYF
TRBJ2-7 - TRBV7-5 - TGTGTCAGAAGCTTAGTCGGGGAGTCCTACGAGCAGTACTTC CVRSLVGESYEQYF
TRBJ1-6 - TRBV13 - TGTGCCAGCAGCTTAGCGGTTACAGGGAACAATTCACCCCTCCACTTT CASSLAVTGNNSPLHF
TRBJ1-1 - TRBV7-2 - TGTGCCAGCAAGACGGGGGGGACTGAAGCTTTCTTT CASKTGGTEAFF
TRBJ1-1 - TRBV28 - TGTGCCAGCAGCCCGGGGGGGACTCTTGAAGCTTTCTTT CASSPGGTLEAFF
TRBJ1-2 - TRBV6-1 few TGTGCCAGCAGTGAAGCTTCAGGGAACTATGGCTACACCTTC CASSEASGNYGYTF
TRBJ2-3 - TRBV12-3/TRBV12-4 once TGTGCCAGCAGTTTAAGAAGCGTAGATACGCAGTATTTT CASSLRSVDTQYF
TRBJ1-2 - TRBV7-2 - TGTGCCAGCAGCTTAGCGGGAGGATCTAACTATGGCTACACCTTC CASSLAGGSNYGYTF
TRBJ2-2 TRBD1 TRBV7-6 - TGTGCCAGCAGGTCGGGACAGGCGACCGGGGAGCTGTTTTTT CASRSGQATGELFF
TRBJ2-4 TRBD1 TRBV6-2/TRBV6-3 - TGTGCCAGCACCCCACCTCGGACAGGGAGGTACTTC CASTPPRTGRYF
TRBJ1-5 - TRBV28 once TGTGCCAGCAGTTCCCCCGGGACTGAAAATCAGCCCCAGCATTTT CASSSPGTENQPQHF
TRBJ2-7 - TRBV18 - TGTGCCAGCTCGGGCGGGTCGAGCTATTCCTACGAGCAGTACTTC CASSGGSSYSYEQYF
TRBJ2-7 - TRBV28 once TGTGCCAGCAGTACCCCATTGGGGCGATTCGCCTACGAGCAGTACTTC CASSTPLGRFAYEQYF
TRBJ2-2 - TRBV11-2 few TGTGCCAGCAGCTTCCTCCTCGGCGGCACCGGGGAGCTGTTTTTT CASSFLLGGTGELFF
TRBJ1-5 - TRBV6-1 - TGTGCCAGCAGTGGCCGGGGGGGGTTTGGCAATCAGCCCCAGCATTTT CASSGRGGFGNQPQHF
TRBJ2-3 TRBD2 TRBV5-1 - TGCGCCAGCAGCTTGACTAGCGGGGGGTCAATCACAGATACGCAGTATTTT CASSLTSGGSITDTQYF
TRBJ1-5 - TRBV2 once TGTGCCAGCAGTGAAGGGACAGGCAATCAGCCCCAGCATTTT CASSEGTGNQPQHF
TRBJ2-7 TRBD2 TRBV5-1 - TGCGCCAGCAGCTTGGGGCACGGGGGGGCCTACGAGCAGTACTTC CASSLGHGGAYEQYF
TRBJ2-6 - TRBV28 - TGTGCCAGCAGTTTACTGTCATACAGGGGGGCCAACGTCCTGACTTTC CASSLLSYRGANVLTF
TRBJ2-3 - TRBV11-3 - TGTGCCAGCACTATGGGGCTAGGCGCAGATACGCAGTATTTT CASTMGLGADTQYF
TRBJ2-3 TRBD2 TRBV4-1 - TGCGCCAGCAGCCAAGATACTGGACTAGCGGTCTACACAGATACGCAGTATTTT CASSQDTGLAVYTDTQYF
TRBJ2-1 TRBD2 TRBV2 - TGTGCCAGCAGTACGGGGACTAGCGGGGGTAATGAGCAGTTCTTC CASSTGTSGGNEQFF
TRBJ2-5 - TRBV28 - TGTGCCAGCAGTCCCCACGGGGAGACCCAGTACTTC CASSPHGETQYF
TRBJ2-2 TRBD1 TRBV5-6 - TGTGCCAGCAGCTACCGGGACAGGGTTTCGGGGGAGCTGTTTTTT CASSYRDRVSGELFF
TRBJ1-4 - TRBV7-9 - TGTGCCAGCAGCTTAGCCGGGTACGCTGAAGAAAAACTGTTTTTT CASSLAGYAEEKLFF
TRBJ1-6 - TRBV12-5 - TGTGCTAGTGGCTCCCCCGACAGTACTAATTCACCCCTCCACTTT CASGSPDSTNSPLHF
TRBJ1-4 TRBD1 TRBV2 - TGTGCCAGCAGTGAAGCTGGGGACAGGGGGCATGAAAAACTGTTTTTT CASSEAGDRGHEKLFF
TRBJ1-6 - TRBV12-3/TRBV12-4 - TGTGCCAGCAGTCGAGTAAATAATTCACCCCTCCACTTT CASSRVNNSPLHF
TRBJ1-2 - TRBV11-3 few TGTGCCAGCAGCTTAGGTCGGGGGACGTACTATGGCTACACCTTC CASSLGRGTYYGYTF
TRBJ1-1 - TRBV2 - TGTGCCAGCAGTGACCGGGGAGGTGAAGCTTTCTTT CASSDRGGEAFF
TRBJ1-1 - TRBV30 - TGTGCCTGGAGTACAGAACAGGCGAACACTGAAGCTTTCTTT CAWSTEQANTEAFF
TRBJ2-3 - TRBV2 - TGTACCTCAGCAAGCTCAGGGGGCACAGATACGCAGTATTTT CTSASSGGTDTQYF
TRBJ1-1 TRBD1 TRBV10-3 - TGTGCCATCAGTGACTTGGGACAGCGGGGGGGCACTGAAGCTTTCTTT CAISDLGQRGGTEAFF
TRBJ1-6 - TRBV28 - TGTGCCAGCACTCCGGATAGGGAGTCACCCTCACCCCTCCACTTT CASTPDRESPSPLHF
TRBJ2-1 - TRBV2 once TGTGCCAGCAGCGACGCAAGCGGGCTCCCCCACAATGAGCAGTTCTTC CASSDASGLPHNEQFF
TRBJ1-5 TRBD1 TRBV27 - TGTGCCAGCAGTTCATGGACAGGGAGTAATCAGCCCCAGCATTTT CASSSWTGSNQPQHF
TRBJ2-1 TRBD2 TRBV27 - TGTGCCAGCAGTCTTAGCGGGGGCAATGAGCAGTTCTTC CASSLSGGNEQFF
TRBJ1-4 TRBD1 TRBV5-1 - TGCGCCAGCAGCTTGGCCGGGACAGTTAATGAAAAACTGTTTTTT CASSLAGTVNEKLFF
TRBJ2-7 TRBD2 TRBV3-1/TRBV3-2 - TGTGCCAGCAGCCAAGATGGACTAGCGGGAGGGGTGGACGAGCAGTACTTC CASSQDGLAGGVDEQYF
TRBJ1-6 - TRBV11-2 - TGTGCCAGCAACCCGGGACATTCTCAACCCCTCCACTTT CASNPGHSQPLHF
TRBJ1-2 TRBD1 TRBV7-9 - TGTGCCAGCAGCTCCCCCCTGGACAGGAACTATGGCTACACCTTC CASSSPLDRNYGYTF
TRBJ1-3 - TRBV4-1 - TGCGCCAGCAGCCAAGATCGGGTCTCTGGAAACACCATATATTTT CASSQDRVSGNTIYF
TRBJ1-1 - TRBV5-4 - TGTGCCAGCAGCTTGTTTTCCGGGATCACTGAAGCTTTCTTT CASSLFSGITEAFF
TRBJ1-2 - TRBV9 - TGTGCCAGCACCGAACGGGACAACTCTGGCTACACCTTC CASTERDNSGYTF
TRBJ2-7 - TRBV18 - TGTGCCAGCTCACTCCGGGGGAGGAACGAGCAGTACTTC CASSLRGRNEQYF
TRBJ2-7 - TRBV29-1 - TGCAGCGTTGAAGAAGTACAGGGGAGGAACGAGCAGTACTTC CSVEEVQGRNEQYF
TRBJ2-7 - TRBV7-9 - TGTGCCAGCAGCTTTCTGGCGGGGAGCTCCTACGAGCAGTACTTC CASSFLAGSSYEQYF
TRBJ2-7 TRBD2 TRBV5-1 - TGCGCCAGCAGCTTGGCCGGGGGCGGGACTAGCATCTACGAGCAGTACTTC CASSLAGGGTSIYEQYF
TRBJ2-7 TRBD2 TRBV6-5 - TGTGCCAGCAGTTCCCGTGGGGCGGGAGGTGACCACGAGCAGTACTTC CASSSRGAGGDHEQYF